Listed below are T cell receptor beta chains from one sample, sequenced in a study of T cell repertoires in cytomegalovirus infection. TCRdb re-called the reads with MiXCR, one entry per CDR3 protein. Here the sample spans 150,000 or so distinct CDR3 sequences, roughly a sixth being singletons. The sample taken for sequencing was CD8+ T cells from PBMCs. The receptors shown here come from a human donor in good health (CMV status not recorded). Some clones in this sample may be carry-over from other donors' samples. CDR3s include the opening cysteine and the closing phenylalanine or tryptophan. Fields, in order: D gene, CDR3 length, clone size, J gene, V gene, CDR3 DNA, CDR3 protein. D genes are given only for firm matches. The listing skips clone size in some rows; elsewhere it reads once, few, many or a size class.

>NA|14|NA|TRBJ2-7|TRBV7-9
TGTGCCAGCACCATTTCTCCGGCAACCTACGAGCAGTACTTC
CASTISPATYEQYF
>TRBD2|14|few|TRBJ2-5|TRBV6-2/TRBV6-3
TGTGCCAGCAGTCAAGGGACTAGCCTCGAGACCCAGTACTTC
CASSQGTSLETQYF
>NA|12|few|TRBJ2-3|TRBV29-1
TGCAGCGCCGTCGGACGAACAGATACGCAGTATTTT
CSAVGRTDTQYF
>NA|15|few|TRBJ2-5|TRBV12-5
TGTGCTAGTGGTTTGGTCCCCCGGTCCCAAGAGACCCAGTACTTC
CASGLVPRSQETQYF
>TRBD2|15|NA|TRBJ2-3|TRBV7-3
TGTGCCAGCACTCGGGGGGGTGGGGCCACAGATACGCAGTATTTT
CASTRGGGATDTQYF
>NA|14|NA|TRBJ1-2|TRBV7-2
TGTGCCAGCAGCCCTGGGCACCAGAACTATGGCTACACCTTC
CASSPGHQNYGYTF
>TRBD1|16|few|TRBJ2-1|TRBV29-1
TGCAGCGCCGAGGGGGCGAGGGGACAACACTACAATGAGCAGTTCTTC
CSAEGARGQHYNEQFF
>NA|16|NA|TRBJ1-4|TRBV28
TGTGCCAGCAGTTTATTTAGTCTCTCAACTAATGAAAAACTGTTTTTT
CASSLFSLSTNEKLFF
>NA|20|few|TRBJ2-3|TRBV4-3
TGCGCCAGCAGCCCCGGAATGGAACATGGCCCCCTCCCAAGCACAGATACGCAGTATTTT
CASSPGMEHGPLPSTDTQYF
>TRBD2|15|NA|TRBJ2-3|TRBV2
TGTGCCAGCAGAAGACTAGCGGGGGAGGGAGATACGCAGTATTTT
CASRRLAGEGDTQYF
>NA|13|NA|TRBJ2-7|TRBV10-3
TGTGCCATCAGGAACTCGGGCTCCTACGAGCAGTACTTC
CAIRNSGSYEQYF
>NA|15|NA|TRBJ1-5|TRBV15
TGTGCCACCAGCAGAGAAGGAATTAGCAATCAGCCCCAGCATTTT
CATSREGISNQPQHF
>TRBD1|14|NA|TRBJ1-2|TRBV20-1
TGCAGTGCTTTTGACAGGGCCCCTAACTATGGCTACACCTTC
CSAFDRAPNYGYTF
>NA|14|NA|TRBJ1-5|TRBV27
TGTGCCAGCAGTTTGTCCACGGTCAATCAGCCCCAGCATTTT
CASSLSTVNQPQHF
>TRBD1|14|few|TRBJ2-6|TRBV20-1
TGCAGTGCTCTTACAGGGGATGGGGCCAACGTCCTGACTTTC
CSALTGDGANVLTF
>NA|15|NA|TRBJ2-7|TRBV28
TGTGCCAGCTACCCCCGAAGGGCAGCCACCTACGAGCAGTACTTC
CASYPRRAATYEQYF
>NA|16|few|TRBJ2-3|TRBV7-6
TGTGCCAGCAGCTTAAGGCTAGCCCATAACACAGATACGCAGTATTTT
CASSLRLAHNTDTQYF
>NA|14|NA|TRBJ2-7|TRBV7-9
TGTGCCAGCAGCCATAGGGAGGAGGGGAACGAGCAGTACTTC
CASSHREEGNEQYF
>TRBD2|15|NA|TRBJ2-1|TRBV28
TGTGCCAGCAGTTTAAAGGCGGGGGTGGGGAATGAGCAGTTCTTC
CASSLKAGVGNEQFF
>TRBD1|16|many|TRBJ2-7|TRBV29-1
TGCAGCGTTGAAGATCAGGGACAGGGGTTAGTAGAGGAGCAGTACTTC
CSVEDQGQGLVEEQYF
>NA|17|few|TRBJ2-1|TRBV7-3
TGTGCCAGCAGCTTAGTTCCCGGGGGGCTCAAATCGAGTGAGCAGTTCTTC
CASSLVPGGLKSSEQFF
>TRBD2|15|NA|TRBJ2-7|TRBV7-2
TGTGCCAGCAGCTGGGGGGGGGAGTGGGGCTACGAGCAGTACTTC
CASSWGGEWGYEQYF
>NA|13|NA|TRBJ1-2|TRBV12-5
TGTGCTAGTGGTTTGACCGACGGGTATGGCTACACCTTC
CASGLTDGYGYTF
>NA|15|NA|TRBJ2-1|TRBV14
TGTGCCAGCAGCCCTTCGTGGCAGGCCGGCAATGAGCAGTTCTTC
CASSPSWQAGNEQFF
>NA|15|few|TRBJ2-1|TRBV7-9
TGTGCCAGCAGCCCTAGCCAGGTCTCCTACAATGAGCAGTTCTTC
CASSPSQVSYNEQFF
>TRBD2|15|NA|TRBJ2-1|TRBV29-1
TGCAGCGTTGACGGTGAGGCGGGGGGAGACAATGAGCAGTTCTTC
CSVDGEAGGDNEQFF
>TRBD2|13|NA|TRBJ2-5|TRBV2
TGTGCCAGCAGCCGGGGACTAGCGGAGACCCAGTACTTC
CASSRGLAETQYF
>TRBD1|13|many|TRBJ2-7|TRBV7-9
TGTGCCAGCAGCCCCACAGGGGCCTACGAGCAGTACTTC
CASSPTGAYEQYF
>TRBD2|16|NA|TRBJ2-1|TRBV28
TGTGCCAGCGAAGATAGCGGGGGGCCTAAGTACAATGAGCAGTTCTTC
CASEDSGGPKYNEQFF
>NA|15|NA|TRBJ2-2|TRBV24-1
TGTGCCACCAGTGGCGGGCCTGCGAACACCGGGGAGCTGTTTTTT
CATSGGPANTGELFF
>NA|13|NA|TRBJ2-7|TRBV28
TGTGCCAGCAGCCGTTACGGGGGTTACGAGCAGTACTTC
CASSRYGGYEQYF
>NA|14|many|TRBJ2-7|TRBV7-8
TGTGCCAGCAGCTTTGAACAGGGAGGTAACGAGCAGTACTTC
CASSFEQGGNEQYF
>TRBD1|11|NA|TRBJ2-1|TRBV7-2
TGTGCCAGCAAACAGGGGTGGGAGCCGCACTTC
CASKQGWEPHF
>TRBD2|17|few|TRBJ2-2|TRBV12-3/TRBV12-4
TGTGCCAGCAGTTTAGCGCCAGGACTAGCTTACACCGGGGAGCTGTTTTTT
CASSLAPGLAYTGELFF
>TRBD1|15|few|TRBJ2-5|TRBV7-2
TGTGCCAGCAACCGGGACAGGGGATTACAAGAGACCCAGTACTTC
CASNRDRGLQETQYF
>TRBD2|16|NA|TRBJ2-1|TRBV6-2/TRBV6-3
TGTGCCAGCAGTTCCCAAACTAACGCGGGGGGTACTGAGCAGTTCTTC
CASSSQTNAGGTEQFF
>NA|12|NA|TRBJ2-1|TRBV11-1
TGTGCCAGCAGCTTCGACTGGAATGAGCAGTTCTTC
CASSFDWNEQFF